The 15 T cell receptor beta chains in this list originate from one sample, sequenced in a study of blood T cells in healthy people across ages. With a J-beta primer mix and a sample-barcoded 5' primer, a second PCR ran roughly 6 to 11 cycles. One entry per CDR3 protein, called by TCRdb with MiXCR from the 5' RACE reads. The sample yields more than 1,400,000 distinct CDR3 sequences, roughly 40% seen once. The sample consisted of blood. These receptor sequences come from a woman younger than 35 in good health.

In its sample, this clonotype was seen a few times. J is TRBJ2-1 and V is TRBV10-3, with 7 bases fitting TRBD1. V shed 2 bases, J shed 8 bases, and the junction held 15 bases outside the gene matches. Germline V gene lookup returns CDR1 ENHRY and CDR2 SYGVKD. This CDR3 spans 17 amino acids. This CDR3 is CAISEPIDRDGAYEQFF. CDR3 sequence (DNA): TGTGCCATCAGTGAGCCAATAGACAGGGATGGAGCCTATGAGCAGTTCTTC.

In its sample, this clonotype was seen a few times. The V and J genes are TRBV9 and TRBJ1-2; the D gene is possibly TRBD1 (6 bases). V was shortened by 3 bases and J by 2 bases, with 14 bases between the two germline ends. In germline, CDR1 is SGDLS, CDR2 YYNGEE. The CDR3 covers 15 residues. CDR3 bases: TGTGCCAGCAGCGCCAGACAGGAGACGAACTATGGCTACACCTTC. It is translated as CASSARQETNYGYTF.

V and J are TRBV9 and TRBJ2-3; D gene unclear. Germline CDR1 and CDR2: SGDLS and YYNGEE. The V end lost 0 bases, the J end lost 5 bases, and 10 bases lay between the germline ends. The CDR3 spans 14 residues. The CDR3 loop reads CASSVATVGDTQYF. CDR3 in DNA: TGTGCCAGCAGCGTAGCTACGGTGGGAGATACGCAGTATTTT.

The chain has TRBV6-1 and TRBJ2-3; 7 bases are shared with TRBD1. This CDR3 spans 16 amino acids. Germline trimming cut 4 bases from V and 3 bases from J; bases unmatched to any gene: 10. Germline V gene data show CDR1 as MNHNS and CDR2 as SASEGT. The CDR3 sequence is CASSGNRGRRTDTQYF. The CDR3, as DNA: TGTGCCAGCAGTGGTAACAGGGGAAGGAGGACAGATACGCAGTATTTT.

Of note for this clonotype: One end of the junction varies from germline; a read error may be responsible. The chain has TRBV10-2 and TRBJ2-1, with D possibly called TRBD1 or TRBD2 (5 bases each). The CDR3 extends over 14 amino acids. CDR1 is WSHSY and CDR2 is SAAADI in the germline V gene. CDR3 sequence: CASSRDQGYNEQFF. The CDR3 DNA reads as TGCGCCAGCAGCCGGGACCAGGGATACAACGAGCAGTTCTTC.

In its sample, this clonotype was seen a few times. V usage is TRBV28 and J usage is TRBJ1-2, with D perhaps matching TRBD1 (6 bases). CDR3 length: 13 residues. Per the germline V gene, CDR1 is MDHEN and CDR2 is SYDVKM. V gave up 10 bases and J gave up 4 bases, with 16 bases separating them. CDR3 sequence (DNA): TGTGCCACTGTGCGGGGAGGGGGCTATGGCTACACCTTC. Residues: CATVRGGGYGYTF.

This clonotype was seen a few times. A much larger clone lies a single base off, so this may be a read error. V gene TRBV28 combines with J gene TRBJ1-5; possibly TRBD1 for D (5 bases). This CDR3 contains 14 residues. V gave up 5 bases and J gave up 9 bases, with 17 bases separating them. Germline CDR1 and CDR2: MDHEN and SYDVKM. The CDR3 region is CASSVRDSLRPQHF. CDR3 nucleotide sequence: TGTGCCAGCAGTGTTCGGGACTCCTTACGGCCCCAGCATTTT. Based on the CDR3 plus reference TRBV28 and TRBJ1-5, the full variable domain is DVKVTQSSRYLVKRTGEKVFLECVQDMDHENMFWYRQDPGLGLRLIYFSYDVKMKEKGDIPEGYSVSREKKERFSLILESASTNQTSMYLCASSVRDSLRPQHFGDGTRLSIL.

In this sample, this clonotype turned up once. The chain couples TRBV12-3 or TRBV12-4 to TRBJ2-3; the match to TRBD2 covers 8 bases. Trimming cost V 6 bases and J 7 bases; bases outside gene matches: 12. This CDR3 is 15 amino acids long. In DNA, the CDR3 is TGTGCCAGCAGCAGCGCGGGGGGTCGGACATATACGCAGTATTTT. Its translation: CASSSAGGRTYTQYF.

This chain uses TRBV5-1 with TRBJ1-2; D gene ambiguous. The CDR3 spans 15 residues. V was pared by 0 bases and J by 6 bases, with 15 bases between. CDR1 and CDR2 (germline): SGHRS, YFSETQ. This CDR3 reads CASSLDVTGGHGYTF. For the CDR3, the DNA is TGCGCCAGCAGCTTGGACGTGACGGGAGGCCATGGCTACACCTTC.

The chain combines TRBV6-5 with TRBJ2-7, with D uncertain. The V and J ends lost 0 bases and 1 base respectively, with 7 bases between them. The CDR3 is 14 residues long. Germline lookup yields CDR1 MNHEY and CDR2 SVGAGI. The CDR3 reads CASSYSSASYEQYF. In nucleotides, the CDR3 is TGTGCCAGCAGTTACTCGTCAGCGTCCTACGAGCAGTACTTC.

This clonotype turned up a few times. The J gene is TRBJ2-1, the V gene TRBV9; no definite D call. Looked up from germline, CDR1 is SGDLS and CDR2 is YYNGEE. V lost 3 bases and J lost 3, with 16 bases in between. CDR3 length equals 16 residues. Here the CDR3 DNA reads TGTGCCAGCAGCGACGACGTTCTGAGAGGCTACAATGAGCAGTTCTTC. This translates into CASSDDVLRGYNEQFF.

This clonotype showed up just a few times. V usage is TRBV24-1 and J usage is TRBJ2-5; D is possibly TRBD1 (5 bases). This CDR3 spans 15 amino acids. Germline-derived CDR1 and CDR2 are KGHDR and SFDVKD. V lost 0 bases and J 4 bases, leaving 11 bases between the germline ends. Here the CDR3 DNA reads TGTGCCACCAGTGATTTGGCAGGGCTGGGAGAGACCCAGTACTTC. Residues: CATSDLAGLGETQYF.

In this sample, this clonotype turned up a few times. This chain joins TRBV21-1 and TRBJ2-1. TRBV21-1 is given as a pseudogene. The CDR3 contains 11 residues. CDR3 in amino acids: CASTYGHREFF. The CDR3 region has the DNA TGTGCCAGCACCTACGGTCATAGGGAGTTCTTC.

This rearrangement joins TRBV13 to TRBJ2-1; D is unclear. The V end lost 11 bases, the J end lost 8 bases, and 22 bases lay between the germline ends. From germline, CDR1 is PRHDT and CDR2 FYEKMQ (reference sequence). This CDR3 spans 14 amino acids. The CDR3 loop reads CASQLRWYQDEQFF. CDR3 bases: TGTGCCTCCCAGCTTAGATGGTACCAGGATGAGCAGTTCTTC.

Only a few counts were recorded for this clonotype. The chain couples TRBV29-1 to TRBJ2-2; D unresolved. This CDR3 has 12 residues. Germline CDR1 reads SQVTM; CDR2 reads ANQGSEA. The V end was cut by 7 bases, the J end by 4 bases, with 10 bases between. CDR3: CSALSVTGELFF. CDR3 sequence (DNA): TGCAGCGCGTTATCGGTCACCGGGGAGCTGTTTTTT.